This T cell receptor beta chain came from a study of tumor-infiltrating lymphocytes in primary liver carcinoma (dated by TCRdb to between 2016 and 2019). At the level of the whole study: Between November 2015 and early 2016, a few patients in China with histopathologically diagnosed primary liver carcinoma had their tumors surgically resected. For each liver tumor, the study sampled five regions along with adjacent normal tissue and blood, and applied TCRbeta repertoire sequencing, expression microarrays and whole-exome sequencing. Of the five patients (three men and two women, aged 30 to 69 years), four had hepatocellular carcinoma and one had combined HCC and intrahepatic cholangiocarcinoma. Samples yielded roughly 3.65 to 7.5 million productive TCRbeta reads; read depth did not differ significantly between tissue types. A total of some 35 specimens from 5 patients went through TCRbeta repertoire sequencing, namely 25 tumor regions, 5 adjacent noncancerous liver tissues and 5 peripheral blood samples. High reproducibility was observed for the technical replicate repertoires, with mean shared-clone rates about 0.92 and correlation coefficients above 0.98. The tumors of the five patients were staged as T1-T3 N0M0, with maximum diameters ranging from roughly 4 to 10 cm. What the research found in general, with its limitations: The top 250 clones accounted for a significantly greater share of the repertoire in tumors than in blood (p = 0.039). Pairs of tumor regions showed greater repertoire overlap (mean 36%) than tumor-adjacent pairs (roughly 17%) or tumor-blood pairs (approximately 15%), which is consistent with antigen-driven expansion. Because the samples were bulk and unsorted, CD4+ and CD8+ T cell repertoires could not be compared. Because only the TCR beta chain was sequenced and unpaired alpha chains were not captured, true repertoire diversity is likely underestimated. With just 4 or 5 patients in the study, the authors point out that the findings should be validated in a larger study.

This clonotype came up a few times. What this receptor recognizes is not known. No qualities accompany the bases; no much larger clone lies one base away. CDR1 MDHEN and CDR2 SYDVKM are derived from the germline V gene. Cut back by 7 bases and 4 bases, the V and J ends lie 11 bases apart. From the cysteine up to the phenylalanine, the CDR3 has a length of 12 residues. The sequence is cut down to CDR3 DNA, 36 bases in frame from base 1. TCRbeta-specific cDNA was reverse-transcribed from 500 ng total RNA using a constant-region primer and ProtoScript II reverse transcriptase. TCRbeta libraries were built with three nested multiplex PCR rounds, a slightly modified ARM-PCR procedure. Each of the first two PCR rounds ran for approximately 10 cycles using multiplex TRBV1-TRBV30 forward primers together with a Cbeta reverse primer. Sample barcodes and Illumina adapters were added in a final 25-cycle PCR using Deep VentR polymerase. Amplicons of 200-500 bp were gel-purified with a QIAquick gel extraction kit before sequencing. The TCRbeta amplicons were sequenced with 250-bp paired-end reads on an Illumina HiSeq 2500. In the paper's pipeline: Trimmomatic v0.33 was used to quality-trim the reads, and FLASH v1.2.11 was used to merge paired reads so that full CDR3 sequences could be recovered. V, D and J germline segments were assigned to the rearranged TCRbeta sequences by MiGEC v1.2.1b. Clonotype statistics and Shannon-Wiener diversity indices were computed with VDJtools v1.0.0. Except for diversity analysis, only the 250 most abundant clonotypes of each sample were used in subsequent analyses to reduce sampling bias. TCRdb cleaned the public reads at Q25 with fastp, built clones with MiXCR and kept in-frame beta chains. Duplicate CDR3 protein sequences are folded into a single record with the most common DNA and genes. None of the V and J calls come from the authors' own analysis; TCRdb made them. A total of almost 200,000 distinct CDR3 sequences appear in this sample, almost 65% of them only once. Under 7.5% of the sample is held by the ten biggest clonotypes.

Blood RNA was extracted from unsorted whole blood with TRIzol reagent; germline DNA came from the DNeasy Blood & Tissue kit. At the time of sampling, the patients had chronic HBV infection and had not received any treatment. Before surgery, 4 to 5 milliliters of peripheral blood were collected into K2EDTA tubes. Sequencing was carried out using peripheral blood. The chain links TRBV28 with TRBJ2-7; the best D guess is TRBD1, with 5 bases matching. This TCR was sampled from a woman in her sixties or seventies with primary liver carcinoma and hepatitis B virus infection. The bases read TGTGCCAGCAAGATTCAGGGTTACGAGCAGTACTTC. It codes for CASKIQGYEQYF.